This T cell receptor (beta chain) was recovered during a study of Graves' ophthalmopathy and Graves' hyperthyroidism. TCR beta CDR3 amplification used RNA transcripts. HTBI primers were employed in first-round RT-PCR, then a second-round multiplex PCR followed. One entry per CDR3 protein results from TCRdb running MiXCR on the multiplex PCR reads. The data contain approximately 410,000 distinct CDR3 sequences, about 16% of them singletons. This clonotype came up many times. Germline V lookup: CDR1 MNHEY, CDR2 SVGEGT. The CDR3 extends over 15 amino acids. After removal of 6 bases from V and 2 bases from J, the junction contained 9 bases not matched to a gene.

The J gene is TRBJ1-2, the V gene TRBV6-2 or TRBV6-3; TRBD1 agrees at 7 bases. This TCR was recovered from a woman under 30 with stable Graves' hyperthyroidism. The material sequenced was peripheral blood. The CDR3 sequence is CASSRDRVLNYGYTF. CDR3 nucleotide sequence: TGTGCCAGCAGCCGGGACAGAGTCCTAAACTATGGCTACACCTTC.